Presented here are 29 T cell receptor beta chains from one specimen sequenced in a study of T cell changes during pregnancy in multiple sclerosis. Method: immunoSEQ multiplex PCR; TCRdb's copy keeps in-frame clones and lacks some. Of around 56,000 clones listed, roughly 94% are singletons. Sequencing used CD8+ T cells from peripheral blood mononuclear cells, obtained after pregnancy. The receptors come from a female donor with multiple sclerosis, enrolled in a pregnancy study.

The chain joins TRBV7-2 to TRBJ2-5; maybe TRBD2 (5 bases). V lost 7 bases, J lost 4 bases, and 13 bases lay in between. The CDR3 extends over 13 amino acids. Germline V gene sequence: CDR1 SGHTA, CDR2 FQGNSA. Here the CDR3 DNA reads TGTGCCAGCACCGTCTGGGCGGGAGAGACCCAGTACTTC. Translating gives CASTVWAGETQYF.

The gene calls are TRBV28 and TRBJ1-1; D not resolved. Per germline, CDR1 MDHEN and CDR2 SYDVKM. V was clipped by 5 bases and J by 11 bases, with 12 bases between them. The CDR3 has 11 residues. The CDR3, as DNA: TGTGCCAGCAGTGGTCCCGGCGGGGCTTTCTTT. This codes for CASSGPGGAFF.

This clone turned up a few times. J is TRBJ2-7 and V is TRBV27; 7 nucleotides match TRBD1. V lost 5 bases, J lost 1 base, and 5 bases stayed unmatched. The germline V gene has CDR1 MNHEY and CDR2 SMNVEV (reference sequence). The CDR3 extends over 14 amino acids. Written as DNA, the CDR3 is TGTGCCAGCAGTCACAACAGGGGTTCCTACGAGCAGTACTTC. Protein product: CASSHNRGSYEQYF.

The CDR3 DNA reads as TGTGCCAGCAGCGTAAGCGGGAGTATGGCCAATGAGCAGTTCTTC. Translation: CASSVSGSMANEQFF. This rearrangement joins TRBV9 to TRBJ2-1; 8 bases align to TRBD2. This CDR3 has 15 residues. Germline V gene sequence: CDR1 SGDLS, CDR2 YYNGEE. Germline trimming cut 1 base from V and 6 bases from J; bases unmatched to any gene: 6. Complete variable domain (other parts from reference TRBV9 and TRBJ2-1): DSGVTQTPKHLITATGQRVTLRCSPRSGDLSVYWYQQSLDQGLQFLIQYYNGEERAKGNILERFSAQQFPDLHSELNLSSLELGDSALYFCASSVSGSMANEQFFGPGTRLTVL.

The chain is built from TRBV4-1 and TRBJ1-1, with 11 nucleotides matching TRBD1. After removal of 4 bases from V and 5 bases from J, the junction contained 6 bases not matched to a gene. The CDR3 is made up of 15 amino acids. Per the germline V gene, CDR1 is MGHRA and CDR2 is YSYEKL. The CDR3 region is CASSPRDRGFTEAFF. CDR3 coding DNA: TGCGCCAGCAGCCCCAGGGACAGGGGGTTTACTGAAGCTTTCTTT.

CDR3: CASNEGLGLHTQYF. CDR3 DNA: TGTGCCAGTAATGAGGGACTCGGCTTACATACGCAGTATTTT. The V call is TRBV19, the J call TRBJ2-3; TRBD2 might be the D (6 bases). Germline-derived CDR1 and CDR2 are LNHDA and SQIVND (reference sequence). Trimming pared 7 bases from V and 7 bases from J, leaving 18 bases between. The CDR3 covers 14 residues.

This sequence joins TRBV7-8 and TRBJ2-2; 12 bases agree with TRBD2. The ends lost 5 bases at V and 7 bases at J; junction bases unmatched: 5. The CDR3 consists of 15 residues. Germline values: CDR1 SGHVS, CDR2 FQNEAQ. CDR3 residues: CASSPEGLAGGELFF. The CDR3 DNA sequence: TGTGCCAGCAGCCCCGAGGGACTAGCGGGCGGGGAGCTGTTTTTT.

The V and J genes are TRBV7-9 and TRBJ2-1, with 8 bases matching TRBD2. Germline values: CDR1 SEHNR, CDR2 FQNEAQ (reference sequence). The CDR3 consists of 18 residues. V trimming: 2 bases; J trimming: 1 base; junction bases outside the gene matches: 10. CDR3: CASSLSTEREWSYNEQFF. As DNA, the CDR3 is TGTGCCAGCAGCTTATCTACGGAGCGGGAGTGGTCCTACAATGAGCAGTTCTTC.

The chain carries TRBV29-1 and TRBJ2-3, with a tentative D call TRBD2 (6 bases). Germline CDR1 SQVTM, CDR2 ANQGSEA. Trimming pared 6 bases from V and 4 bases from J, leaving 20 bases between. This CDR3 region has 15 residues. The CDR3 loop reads CSVQKWRVVPDTQYF. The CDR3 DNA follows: TGCAGCGTCCAAAAATGGAGGGTAGTCCCAGATACGCAGTATTTT.

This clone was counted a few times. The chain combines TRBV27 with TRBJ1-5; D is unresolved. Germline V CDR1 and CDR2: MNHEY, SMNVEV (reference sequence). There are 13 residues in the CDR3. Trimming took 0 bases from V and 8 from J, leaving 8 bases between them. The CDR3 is CASSLSPPEPQHF. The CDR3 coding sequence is TGTGCCAGCAGTTTATCCCCACCGGAGCCCCAGCATTTT.

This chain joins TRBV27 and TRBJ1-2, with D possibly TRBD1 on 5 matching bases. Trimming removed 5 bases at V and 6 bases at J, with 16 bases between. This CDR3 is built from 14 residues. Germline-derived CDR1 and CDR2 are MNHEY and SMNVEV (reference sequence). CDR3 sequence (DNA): TGTGCCAGCAGTACTCCCGGGACTCCGGATGGCTACACCTTC. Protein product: CASSTPGTPDGYTF.

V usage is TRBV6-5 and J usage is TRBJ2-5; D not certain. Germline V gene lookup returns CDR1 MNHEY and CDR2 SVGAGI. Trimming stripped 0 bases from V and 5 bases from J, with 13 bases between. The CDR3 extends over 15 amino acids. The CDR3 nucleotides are TGTGCCAGCAGTTACTCGCAAGGAGTGTGGGAGACCCAGTACTTC. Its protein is CASSYSQGVWETQYF.

The DNA of the CDR3 is TGTGCCAGCAGCTTAGAGGCCGGGGGAGAGGTTTGGAATGAGCAGTTCTTC. Translation: CASSLEAGGEVWNEQFF. The V gene is TRBV7-2, the J gene TRBJ2-1; D might be TRBD2 (6 bases). Germline V gives CDR1 SGHTA, CDR2 FQGNSA. Trimming took off 1 base at V and 7 bases at J, with 20 bases between the two ends. This CDR3 has 17 amino acids.

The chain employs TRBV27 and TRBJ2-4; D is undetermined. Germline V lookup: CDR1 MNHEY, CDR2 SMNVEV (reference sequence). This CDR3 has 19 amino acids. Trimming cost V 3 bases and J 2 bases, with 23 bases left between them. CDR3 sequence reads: CASSFQRPGTKISKNIQYF. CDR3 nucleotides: TGTGCCAGCAGTTTTCAACGGCCAGGTACGAAAATCTCCAAAAACATTCAGTACTTC.

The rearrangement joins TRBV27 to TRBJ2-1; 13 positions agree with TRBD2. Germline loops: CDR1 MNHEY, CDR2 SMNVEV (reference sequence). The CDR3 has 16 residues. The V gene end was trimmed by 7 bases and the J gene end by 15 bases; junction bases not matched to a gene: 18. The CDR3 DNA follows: TGTGCCAGCAAAGGGACGGCCGGACTAGCGGGAGACGTATTGTTCTTC. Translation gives CASKGTAGLAGDVLFF.

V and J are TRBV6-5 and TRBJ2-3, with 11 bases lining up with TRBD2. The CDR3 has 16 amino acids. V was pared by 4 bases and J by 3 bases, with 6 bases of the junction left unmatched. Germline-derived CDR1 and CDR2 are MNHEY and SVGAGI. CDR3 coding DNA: TGTGCCAGCAGTTTTCTAGCGGGAGGCCCGACAGATACGCAGTATTTT. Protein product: CASSFLAGGPTDTQYF.

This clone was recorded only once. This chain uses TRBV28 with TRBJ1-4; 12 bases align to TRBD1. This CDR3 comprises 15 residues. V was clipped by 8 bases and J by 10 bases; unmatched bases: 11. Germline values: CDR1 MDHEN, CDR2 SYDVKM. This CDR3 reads CASGLPGTGGGKLFF. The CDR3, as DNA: TGTGCCAGCGGGCTACCCGGGACAGGGGGCGGAAAACTGTTTTTT.

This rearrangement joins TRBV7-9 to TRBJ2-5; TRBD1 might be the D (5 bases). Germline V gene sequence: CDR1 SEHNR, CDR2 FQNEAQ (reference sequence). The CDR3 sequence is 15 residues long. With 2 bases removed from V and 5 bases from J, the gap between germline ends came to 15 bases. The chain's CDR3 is CASSLISRELETQYF. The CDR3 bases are TGTGCCAGCAGCTTAATCTCCAGGGAACTCGAGACCCAGTACTTC.

The CDR3 reads CASSAQTGIHGYTF. As DNA, the CDR3 is TGTGCCAGCAGCGCCCAGACAGGGATCCATGGCTACACCTTC. The V call is TRBV9, the J call TRBJ1-2, with 7 bases fitting TRBD1. The V and J ends lost 3 bases and 6 bases, in that order; junction bases with no gene match: 8. Per the germline V gene, CDR1 is SGDLS and CDR2 is YYNGEE. CDR3 length: 14 amino acids.

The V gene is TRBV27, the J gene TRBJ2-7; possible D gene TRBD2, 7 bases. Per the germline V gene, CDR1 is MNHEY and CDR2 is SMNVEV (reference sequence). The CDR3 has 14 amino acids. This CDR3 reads CASSGRGPSYEQYF. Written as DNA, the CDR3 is TGTGCTTCCTCAGGGCGGGGGCCTTCCTACGAGCAGTACTTC.

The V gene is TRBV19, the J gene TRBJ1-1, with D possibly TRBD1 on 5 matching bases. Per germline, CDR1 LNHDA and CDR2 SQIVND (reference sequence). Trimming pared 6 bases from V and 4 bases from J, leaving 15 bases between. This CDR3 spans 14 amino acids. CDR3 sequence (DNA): TGTGCCAGTAGATCCTATGGGGACTCCACTGAAGCTTTCTTT. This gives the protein CASRSYGDSTEAFF.

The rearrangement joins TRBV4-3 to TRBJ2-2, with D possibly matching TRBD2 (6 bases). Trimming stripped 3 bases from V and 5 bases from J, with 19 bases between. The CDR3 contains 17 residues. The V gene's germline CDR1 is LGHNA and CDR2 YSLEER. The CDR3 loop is CASSQNLARVFTGELFF. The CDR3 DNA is TGCGCCAGCAGCCAGAACCTAGCGCGGGTATTTACCGGGGAGCTGTTTTTT.

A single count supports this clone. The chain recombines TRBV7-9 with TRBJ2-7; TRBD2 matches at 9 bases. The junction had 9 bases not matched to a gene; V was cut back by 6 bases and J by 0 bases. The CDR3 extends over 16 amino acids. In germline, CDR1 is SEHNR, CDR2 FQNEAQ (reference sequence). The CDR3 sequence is CASRPASGRFSYEQYF. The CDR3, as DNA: TGTGCCAGCAGACCCGCCAGCGGGAGGTTCTCCTACGAGCAGTACTTC.

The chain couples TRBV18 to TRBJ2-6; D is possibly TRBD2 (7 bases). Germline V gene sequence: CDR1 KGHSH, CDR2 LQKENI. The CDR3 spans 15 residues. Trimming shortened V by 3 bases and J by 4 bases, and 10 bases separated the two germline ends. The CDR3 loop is CASSPGGLGANVLTF. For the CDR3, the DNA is TGTGCCAGCTCACCGGGGGGGCTCGGGGCCAACGTCCTGACTTTC.

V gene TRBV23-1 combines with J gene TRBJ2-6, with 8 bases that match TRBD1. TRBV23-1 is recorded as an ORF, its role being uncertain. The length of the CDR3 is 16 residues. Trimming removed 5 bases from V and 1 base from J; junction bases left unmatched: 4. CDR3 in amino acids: CASSARGPSGANVLTF. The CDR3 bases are TGCGCCAGCAGTGCCAGGGGGCCTTCTGGGGCCAACGTCCTGACTTTC.

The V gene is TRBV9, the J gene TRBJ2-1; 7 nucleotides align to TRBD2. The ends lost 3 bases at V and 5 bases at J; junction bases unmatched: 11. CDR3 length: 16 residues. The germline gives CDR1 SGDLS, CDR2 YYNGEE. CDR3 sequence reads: CASSGGLAVIDNEQFF. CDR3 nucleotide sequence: TGTGCCAGCAGCGGAGGCCTAGCGGTAATCGACAATGAGCAGTTCTTC.

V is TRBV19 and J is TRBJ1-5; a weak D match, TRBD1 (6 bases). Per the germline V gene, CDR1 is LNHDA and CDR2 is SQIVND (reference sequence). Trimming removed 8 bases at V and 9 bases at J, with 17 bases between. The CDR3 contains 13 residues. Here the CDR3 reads CASRPDRERPQHF. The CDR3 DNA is TGTGCCAGTCGACCGGACAGAGAGAGGCCCCAGCATTTT. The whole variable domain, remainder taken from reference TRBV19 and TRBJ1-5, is DGGITQSPKYLFRKEGQNVTLSCEQNLNHDAMYWYRQDPGQGLRLIYYSQIVNDFQKGDIAEGYSVSREKKESFPLTVTSAQKNPTAFYLCASRPDRERPQHFGDGTRLSIL.

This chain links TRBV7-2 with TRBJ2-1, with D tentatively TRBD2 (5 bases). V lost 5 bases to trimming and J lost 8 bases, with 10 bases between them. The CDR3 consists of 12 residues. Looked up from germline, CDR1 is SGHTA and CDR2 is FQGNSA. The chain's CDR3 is CASSPDWDEQFF. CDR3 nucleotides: TGTGCCAGCAGCCCGGACTGGGATGAGCAGTTCTTC. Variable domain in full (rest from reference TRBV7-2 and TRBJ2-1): GAGVSQSPSNKVTEKGKDVELRCDPISGHTALYWYRQSLGQGLEFLIYFQGNSAPDKSGLPSDRFSAERTGGSVSTLTIQRTQQEDSAVYLCASSPDWDEQFFGPGTRLTVL.

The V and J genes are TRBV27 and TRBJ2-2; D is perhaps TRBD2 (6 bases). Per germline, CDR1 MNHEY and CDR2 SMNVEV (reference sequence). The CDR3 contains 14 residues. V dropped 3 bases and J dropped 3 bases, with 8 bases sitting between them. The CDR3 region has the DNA TGTGCCAGCAGTTTTACGGGGGACACCGGGGAGCTGTTTTTT. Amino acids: CASSFTGDTGELFF.